A single sample gave rise to the 28 T cell receptor beta chains below, sequenced in a study of blood T cell repertoires in COVID-19. The assay was immunoSEQ multiplex PCR, and TCRdb's table has in-frame clones only and misses some. The table lists approximately 140,000 clones, roughly 90% of them singletons, with approximately 4% in the top ten. Sequencing used PBMCs or T cells enriched from blood (not recorded which). Receptors were obtained from a woman between 40 and 50 years old who had been exposed to COVID-19.

This clone was counted only a few times. The chain is built from TRBV11-2 and TRBJ1-2; no definite D call. The germline V and J ends were trimmed by 5 bases and 13 bases, with 20 bases remaining between them. Germline CDR1 SGHAT, CDR2 FQNNGV. This CDR3 comprises 13 residues. The CDR3 spells CASSPGVNPPFTF. The CDR3 DNA reads as TGTGCCAGCAGCCCTGGAGTGAACCCGCCCTTCACCTTC. Together with reference TRBV11-2 and TRBJ1-2, the CDR3 gives the full variable domain: EAGVAQSPRYKIIEKRQSVAFWCNPISGHATLYWYQQILGQGPKLLIQFQNNGVVDDSQLPKDRFSAERLKGVDSTLKIQPAKLEDSAVYLCASSPGVNPPFTFGSGTRLTVV.

V and J are TRBV2 and TRBJ2-2, with 11 bases fitting TRBD2. The CDR3 has 16 residues. V was pared by 7 bases and J by 7 bases, with 11 bases of the junction left unmatched. Germline-derived CDR1 and CDR2 are SNHLY and FYNNEI. CDR3 in DNA: TGTGCCAGCATCGGCGGGCCTAGCGGGGGGAGCGGGGAGCTGTTTTTT. Its translation: CASIGGPSGGSGELFF.

This chain uses TRBV6-5 with TRBJ2-7, with D maybe TRBD2 (5 bases). The CDR3 length is 12 residues. From germline, CDR1 is MNHEY and CDR2 SVGAGI. V dropped 7 bases and J dropped 0 bases, with 7 bases sitting between them. CDR3 DNA: TGTGCCAGCAACGACTACTCCTACGAGCAGTACTTC. Translation: CASNDYSYEQYF.

V and J are TRBV19 and TRBJ1-1; TRBD1 agrees at 9 bases. The J segment lost 1 base and the V segment lost 6 bases, leaving 15 bases of the junction unmatched. CDR1 and CDR2 (germline): LNHDA, SQIVND (reference sequence). The CDR3 runs 18 residues. CDR3 sequence reads: CASSPRIQGAMGNTEAFF. The CDR3 region has the DNA TGTGCCAGTAGCCCTCGAATACAGGGGGCGATGGGGAACACTGAAGCTTTCTTT.

This chain connects TRBV2 to TRBJ1-6; D may be TRBD1 (5 bases). This CDR3 is built from 13 residues. Between the trimmed V and J ends, which lost 7 bases and 7 bases, there was a span of 11 bases. Per the germline V gene, CDR1 is SNHLY and CDR2 is FYNNEI. The CDR3 loop is CASIREGNSPLHF. Here the CDR3 DNA reads TGTGCCAGCATCCGGGAGGGGAATTCACCCCTCCACTTT.

The chain links TRBV28 to TRBJ2-7; D may be TRBD2 (6 bases). This CDR3 spans 16 amino acids. V lost 7 bases, J lost 9 bases, and 28 bases lay in between. Germline CDR1 reads MDHEN; CDR2 reads SYDVKM. The DNA of the CDR3 is TGTGCCAGCACTTCCCCCGGCGGGACGGACACTACGAGGCAGTACTTC. Translated, it gives CASTSPGGTDTTRQYF. The full variable domain, rest sourced from reference TRBV28 and TRBJ2-7, is DVKVTQSSRYLVKRTGEKVFLECVQDMDHENMFWYRQDPGLGLRLIYFSYDVKMKEKGDIPEGYSVSREKKERFSLILESASTNQTSMYLCASTSPGGTDTTRQYFGPGTRLTVT.

The chain joins TRBV5-1 to TRBJ2-7, with 8 nucleotides matching TRBD1. V lost 4 bases and J lost 4; bases outside the gene matches: 7. Germline V gene lookup returns CDR1 SGHRS and CDR2 YFSETQ. The CDR3 totals 14 residues. The CDR3 reads CASSMDREIYEQYF. CDR3 coding DNA: TGCGCCAGCAGCATGGACAGGGAGATATACGAGCAGTACTTC. The full variable domain, completed using reference TRBV5-1 and TRBJ2-7, is KAGVTQTPRYLIKTRGQQVTLSCSPISGHRSVSWYQQTPGQGLQFLFEYFSETQRNKGNFPGRFSGRQFSNSRSEMNVSTLELGDSALYLCASSMDREIYEQYFGPGTRLTVT.

The rearrangement uses TRBV12-3 or TRBV12-4 and TRBJ2-1; 12 bases are a match to TRBD2. The ends lost 8 bases at V and 9 bases at J; junction bases unmatched: 5. CDR3 length: 13 amino acids. Written as DNA, the CDR3 is TGTGCCAGCCGCGGACTAGCGGGAAGTGAGCAGTTCTTC. Residues: CASRGLAGSEQFF.

This chain uses TRBV10-3 with TRBJ2-2; weak D call: TRBD2 (6 bases). The germline V and J ends were trimmed by 3 bases and 0 bases, with 11 bases remaining between them. The germline V gene has CDR1 ENHRY and CDR2 SYGVKD. This CDR3 has 16 residues. CDR3: CAISDRSGANTGELFF. The CDR3 DNA reads as TGTGCCATCAGTGACCGCTCGGGAGCGAACACCGGGGAGCTGTTTTTT.

V and J are TRBV2 and TRBJ2-7; 9 bases match TRBD2. Germline V CDR1 and CDR2: SNHLY, FYNNEI. V lost 8 bases, J lost 7 bases, and 15 bases stayed unmatched. The CDR3 has 15 amino acids. The CDR3 sequence is CASRRSLAGPGEQYF. The CDR3, as DNA: TGTGCCAGCCGAAGGTCCCTAGCGGGGCCGGGGGAGCAGTACTTC.

The chain couples TRBV12-5 to TRBJ1-4; 11 bases are shared with TRBD1. Germline CDR1 LGHNT, CDR2 FRNRAP. V was pared by 6 bases and J by 3 bases, with 9 bases of the junction left unmatched. This CDR3 comprises 17 residues. Here the CDR3 DNA reads TGTGCTAGTGGAAGCCGGACAGGGGGCGCCTCTAATGAAAAACTGTTTTTT. Its translation is CASGSRTGGASNEKLFF.

This chain uses TRBV24-1 with TRBJ2-7; TRBD1 aligns across 8 bases. Germline V gene data show CDR1 as KGHDR and CDR2 as SFDVKD. Losses at the gene ends were 12 bases for V and 3 bases for J; bases not matched to a gene: 18. The CDR3 contains 16 residues. For the CDR3, the DNA is TGTGCCGCCGCATCAGAGGGGACAGGCAAAGTCTACGAGCAGTACTTC. This encodes CAAASEGTGKVYEQYF.

The chain couples TRBV5-1 to TRBJ1-6; tentatively, D is TRBD1 (5 bases). Germline loops: CDR1 SGHRS, CDR2 YFSETQ. V lost 5 bases, J lost 10 bases, and 19 bases lay in between. The CDR3 extends over 15 amino acids. CDR3 DNA sequence: TGCGCCAGCAGTAAAGGGGCGGGAGCAGGCTCACCCCTCCACTTT. Residues: CASSKGAGAGSPLHF.

The genes are TRBV19 and TRBJ1-2, with 8 bases fitting TRBD1. Losses at the gene ends were 9 bases for V and 1 base for J; bases not matched to a gene: 13. Germline CDR1 is LNHDA and CDR2 is SQIVND (reference sequence). CDR3 length: 16 amino acids. The CDR3 loop is CASRSGGAGFNYGYTF. The CDR3, as DNA: TGTGCCAGCAGGTCAGGGGGCGCAGGGTTTAACTATGGCTACACCTTC.

V gene TRBV7-2 combines with J gene TRBJ1-4, with D perhaps matching TRBD1 (6 bases). CDR1 and CDR2 (germline): SGHTA, FQGNSA. The CDR3 totals 17 residues. Trimming shortened V by 5 bases and J by 1 base, and 17 bases separated the two germline ends. DNA for the CDR3: TGTGCCAGCAGCGCTCCGCGATCAGGGGAAACTAATGAAAAACTGTTTTTT. Its protein product is CASSAPRSGETNEKLFF.

The chain recombines TRBV19 with TRBJ2-5, with 10 nucleotides matching TRBD1. The CDR3 has 13 residues. The trim removed 8 bases at V and 4 bases at J, leaving 4 bases unmatched. The germline gives CDR1 LNHDA, CDR2 SQIVND (reference sequence). DNA of the CDR3: TGTGCCAGTGGGGACAGGGGTGGAGAGACCCAGTACTTC. Translated, it gives CASGDRGGETQYF.

The rearrangement uses TRBV3-1 (or the pseudogene TRBV3-2) and TRBJ1-5, with D perhaps TRBD1 (5 bases). Germline V gene lookup returns CDR1 LGHDT and CDR2 YNNKEL (reference sequence). Trimming left V 8 bases short and J 0 bases short, with 14 bases between. The CDR3 totals 15 residues. In nucleotides, the CDR3 is TGTGCCAGCCACCCCGGGGGGGGTAGCAATCAGCCCCAGCATTTT. It specifies CASHPGGGSNQPQHF.

The gene calls are TRBV5-5 and TRBJ1-2, with a tentative D call TRBD1 (6 bases). V was pared by 0 bases and J by 8 bases, with 8 bases between. This CDR3 has 12 residues. Germline V gene sequence: CDR1 SGHKS, CDR2 YYEKEE (reference sequence). CDR3 amino acids: CASSLDRDGYTF. DNA of the CDR3: TGTGCCAGCAGCTTGGACAGGGACGGCTACACCTTC.

This clone was counted many times. CDR3: CASRHIRTANTGELFF. The CDR3 bases are TGTGCCAGCAGGCATATAAGGACAGCCAACACCGGGGAGCTGTTTTTT. This chain uses TRBV27 with TRBJ2-2; TRBD1 might be the D (6 bases). Germline V lookup: CDR1 MNHEY, CDR2 SMNVEV (reference sequence). V shed 6 bases and J shed 2 bases, with 16 bases lying between them. The CDR3 has 16 amino acids.

The gene calls are TRBV19 and TRBJ2-7, with 9 bases aligning to TRBD1. CDR3 length: 16 residues. After removal of 5 bases from V and 4 bases from J, the junction contained 12 bases not matched to a gene. The germline V gene encodes CDR1 LNHDA and CDR2 SQIVND (reference sequence). CDR3 sequence reads: CASSASGTGPTYEQYF. The DNA of the CDR3 is TGTGCCAGTAGTGCATCCGGGACAGGGCCAACTTACGAGCAGTACTTC.

The chain uses TRBV5-1 and TRBJ1-4; D is perhaps TRBD1 (5 bases). CDR1 and CDR2 (germline): SGHRS, YFSETQ. The CDR3 is 16 residues long. Trimming shortened V by 0 bases and J by 0 bases, and 9 bases separated the two germline ends. CDR3 DNA: TGCGCCAGCAGCTTGGAGACAGCTTCAACTAATGAAAAACTGTTTTTT. It specifies CASSLETASTNEKLFF.

The chain has TRBV10-1 and TRBJ2-7; TRBD2 might be the D (6 bases). Trimming cost V 9 bases and J 6 bases, with 12 bases left between them. The germline CDR1 and CDR2 sequences are WNHNN and SYGVQD (reference sequence). The CDR3 runs to 11 residues. CDR3 in DNA: TGCGCCAGGCGGGGTAGCTGCGAGCAGTACTTC. Amino acid sequence: CARRGSCEQYF.

The chain is built from TRBV25-1 and TRBJ2-1; perhaps TRBD1 as D (6 bases). This CDR3 is built from 12 residues. Germline V lookup: CDR1 MGHDK, CDR2 SYGVNS. The germline V and J ends were trimmed by 6 bases and 7 bases, with 10 bases remaining between them. CDR3 in amino acids: CASRQGWNEQFF. DNA of the CDR3: TGTGCCAGCAGACAGGGATGGAATGAGCAGTTCTTC. The full variable domain, in which reference TRBV25-1 and TRBJ2-1 provide the parts outside the CDR3, is EADIYQTPRYLVIGTGKKITLECSQTMGHDKMYWYQQDPGMELHLIHYSYGVNSTEKGDLSSESTVSRIRTEHFPLTLESARPSHTSQYLCASRQGWNEQFFGPGTRLTVL.

This chain links TRBV5-1 with TRBJ2-7; 7 nucleotides line up with TRBD1. The CDR3 spans 15 residues. The germline V gene has CDR1 SGHRS and CDR2 YFSETQ. V lost 5 bases and J lost 0; bases outside the gene matches: 8. DNA of the CDR3: TGCGCCAGCAGGTACGAGGGGGCTAGCTCCTACGAGCAGTACTTC. It yields the protein CASRYEGASSYEQYF.

The gene calls are TRBV19 and TRBJ1-4; 8 bases agree with TRBD1. The V gene's germline CDR1 is LNHDA and CDR2 SQIVND (reference sequence). The CDR3 has 15 residues. V gave up 0 bases and J gave up 5 bases; unmatched junction bases: 2. The DNA for the CDR3 is TGTGCCAGTAGTATAGATCAGGGGGCGAATGAAAAACTGTTTTTT. Translation gives CASSIDQGANEKLFF.

J is TRBJ1-4 and V is TRBV18; D gene unclear. V lost 1 base to trimming and J lost 8 bases, with 8 bases between them. Germline CDR1 reads KGHSH; CDR2 reads LQKENI. The CDR3 is 13 residues long. As DNA, the CDR3 is TGTGCCAGCTCACCACTTACAGACGAAAAACTGTTTTTT. Translating gives CASSPLTDEKLFF.

The chain recombines TRBV12-3 or TRBV12-4 with TRBJ2-1, with D maybe TRBD1 (6 bases). CDR3 length: 13 amino acids. V was trimmed by 1 base and J by 9 bases, leaving 10 bases between them. The CDR3 sequence: CASSLEGVGEQFF. CDR3 sequence (DNA): TGTGCCAGCAGTTTAGAGGGGGTCGGTGAGCAGTTCTTC.

This rearrangement joins TRBV28 to TRBJ1-5; 9 bases are shared with TRBD1. The V segment lost 5 bases and the J segment 4 bases; nucleotides outside the gene matches: 6. Germline V gene lookup returns CDR1 MDHEN and CDR2 SYDVKM. The CDR3 covers 15 residues. This CDR3 reads CASSPTGGLNQPQHF. The CDR3 nucleotides are TGTGCCAGCAGTCCAACAGGGGGCCTGAATCAGCCCCAGCATTTT.